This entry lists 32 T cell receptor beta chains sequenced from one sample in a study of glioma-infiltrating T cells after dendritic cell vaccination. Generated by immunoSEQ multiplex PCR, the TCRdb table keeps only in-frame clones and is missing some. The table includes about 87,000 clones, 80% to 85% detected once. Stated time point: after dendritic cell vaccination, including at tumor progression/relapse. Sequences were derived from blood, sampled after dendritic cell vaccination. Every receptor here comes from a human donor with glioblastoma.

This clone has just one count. The CDR3 protein is CASSRYTSPSETQYF. CDR3 nucleotides: TGTGCCAGCAGCCGTTATACTAGTCCGTCCGAGACCCAGTACTTC. This rearrangement joins TRBV7-8 to TRBJ2-5, with a possible D match to TRBD2 (5 bases). V was cut by 5 bases and J by 5 bases, with 18 bases left in between. The germline V gene has CDR1 SGHVS and CDR2 FQNEAQ. This CDR3 comprises 15 residues.

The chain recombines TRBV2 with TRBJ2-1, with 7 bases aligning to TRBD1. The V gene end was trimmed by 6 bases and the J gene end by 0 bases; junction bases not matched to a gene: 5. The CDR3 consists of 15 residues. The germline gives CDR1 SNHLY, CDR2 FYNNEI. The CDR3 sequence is CASRVQGSSYNEQFF. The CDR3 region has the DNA TGTGCCAGCAGGGTACAGGGGAGCTCCTACAATGAGCAGTTCTTC.

DNA for the CDR3: TGTGCCAGCAGTCCACTGAGCTCTGGAAACACCATATATTTT. It yields the protein CASSPLSSGNTIYF. The chain carries TRBV6-5 and TRBJ1-3; D call uncertain. The CDR3 contains 14 residues. Trimming left V 5 bases short and J 0 bases short, with 8 bases between. CDR1 is MNHEY and CDR2 is SVGAGI in the germline V gene.

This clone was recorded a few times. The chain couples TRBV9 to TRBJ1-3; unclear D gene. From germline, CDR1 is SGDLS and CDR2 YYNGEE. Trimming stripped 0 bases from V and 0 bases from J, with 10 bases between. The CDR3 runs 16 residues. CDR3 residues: CASSVASTTSGNTIYF. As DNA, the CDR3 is TGTGCCAGCAGCGTAGCTTCCACAACCTCTGGAAACACCATATATTTT.

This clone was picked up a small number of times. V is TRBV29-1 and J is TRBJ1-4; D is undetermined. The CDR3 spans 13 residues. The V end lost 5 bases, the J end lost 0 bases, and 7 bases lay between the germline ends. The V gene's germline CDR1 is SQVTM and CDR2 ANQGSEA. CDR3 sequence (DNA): TGCAGCGTTTACGGAGCAACTAATGAAAAACTGTTTTTT. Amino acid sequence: CSVYGATNEKLFF.

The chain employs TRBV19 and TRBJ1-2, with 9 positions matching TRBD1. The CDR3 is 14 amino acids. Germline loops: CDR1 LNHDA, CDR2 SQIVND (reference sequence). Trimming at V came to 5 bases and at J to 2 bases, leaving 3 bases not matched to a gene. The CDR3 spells CASSPGQGNYGYTF. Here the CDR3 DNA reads TGTGCCAGTAGTCCGGGACAGGGAAACTATGGCTACACCTTC.

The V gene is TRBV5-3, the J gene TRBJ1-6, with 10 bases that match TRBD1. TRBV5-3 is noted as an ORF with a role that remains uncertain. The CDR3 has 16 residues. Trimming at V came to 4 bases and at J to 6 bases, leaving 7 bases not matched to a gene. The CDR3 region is CARSNRGTGVNSPLHF. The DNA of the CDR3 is TGTGCCAGAAGCAACCGTGGGACAGGGGTTAATTCACCCCTCCACTTT.

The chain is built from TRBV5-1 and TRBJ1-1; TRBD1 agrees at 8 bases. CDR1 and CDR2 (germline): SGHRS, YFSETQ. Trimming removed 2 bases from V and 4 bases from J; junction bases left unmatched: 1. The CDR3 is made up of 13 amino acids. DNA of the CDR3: TGCGCCAGCAGCTTTACAGGGGGCACTGAAGCTTTCTTT. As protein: CASSFTGGTEAFF.

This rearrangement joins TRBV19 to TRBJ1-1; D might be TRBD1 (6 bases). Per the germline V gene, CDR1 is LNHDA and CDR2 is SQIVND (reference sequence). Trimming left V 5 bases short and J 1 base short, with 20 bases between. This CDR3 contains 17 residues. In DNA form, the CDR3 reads TGTGCCAGTAGTGCACCCAGGGGAGTGGGATGGAACACTGAAGCTTTCTTT. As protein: CASSAPRGVGWNTEAFF. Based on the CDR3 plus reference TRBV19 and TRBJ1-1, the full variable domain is DGGITQSPKYLFRKEGQNVTLSCEQNLNHDAMYWYRQDPGQGLRLIYYSQIVNDFQKGDIAEGYSVSREKKESFPLTVTSAQKNPTAFYLCASSAPRGVGWNTEAFFGQGTRLTVV.

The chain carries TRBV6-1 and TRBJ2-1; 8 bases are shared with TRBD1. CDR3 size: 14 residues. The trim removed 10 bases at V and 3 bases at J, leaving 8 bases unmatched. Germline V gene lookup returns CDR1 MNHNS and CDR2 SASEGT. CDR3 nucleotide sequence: TGTGCCACCCGACCCGGGACAGGCTACAATGAGCAGTTCTTC. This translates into CATRPGTGYNEQFF.

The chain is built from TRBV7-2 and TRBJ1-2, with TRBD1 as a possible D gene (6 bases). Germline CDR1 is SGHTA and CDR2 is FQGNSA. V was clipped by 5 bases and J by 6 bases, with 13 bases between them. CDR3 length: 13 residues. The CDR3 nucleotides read TGTGCCAGCAGCCCCACAGGGAGTAATGGCTACACCTTC. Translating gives CASSPTGSNGYTF.

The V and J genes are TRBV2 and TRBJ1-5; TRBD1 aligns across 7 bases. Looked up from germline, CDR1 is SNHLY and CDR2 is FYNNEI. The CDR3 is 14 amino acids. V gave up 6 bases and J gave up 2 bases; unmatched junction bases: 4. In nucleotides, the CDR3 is TGTGCCAGCAGGGGGGACAGCGGCAATCAGCCCCAGCATTTT. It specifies CASRGDSGNQPQHF.

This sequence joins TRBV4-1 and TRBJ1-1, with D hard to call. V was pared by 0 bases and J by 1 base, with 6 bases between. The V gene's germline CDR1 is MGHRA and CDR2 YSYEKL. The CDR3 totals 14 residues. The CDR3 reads CASSQDSRNTEAFF. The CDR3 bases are TGCGCCAGCAGCCAAGATAGTCGGAACACTGAAGCTTTCTTT.

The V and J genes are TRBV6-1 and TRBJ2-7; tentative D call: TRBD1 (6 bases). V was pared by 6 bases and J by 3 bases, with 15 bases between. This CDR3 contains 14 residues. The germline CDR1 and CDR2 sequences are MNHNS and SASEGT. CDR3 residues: CASRGLAGDYEQYF. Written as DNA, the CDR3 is TGTGCCAGCAGGGGGTTGGCAGGGGACTACGAGCAGTACTTC.

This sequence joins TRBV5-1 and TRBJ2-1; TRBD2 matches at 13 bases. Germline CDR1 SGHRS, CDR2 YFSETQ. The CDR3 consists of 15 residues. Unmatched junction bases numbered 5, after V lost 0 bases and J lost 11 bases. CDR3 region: CASSLGTSGGAQQFF. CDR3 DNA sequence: TGCGCCAGCAGCTTGGGAACTAGCGGGGGGGCCCAGCAGTTCTTC.

CDR3 DNA: TGTGCCAGCAGCTTAGGATTGACAGGGGGCGGAGGCTACACCTTC. This encodes CASSLGLTGGGGYTF. The gene calls are TRBV11-2 and TRBJ1-2; 10 nucleotides align to TRBD1. Germline V gene lookup returns CDR1 SGHAT and CDR2 FQNNGV. V was pared by 1 base and J by 8 bases, with 7 bases of the junction left unmatched. The CDR3 spans 15 residues. The entire variable domain, with the rest obtained from reference TRBV11-2 and TRBJ1-2, is as follows: EAGVAQSPRYKIIEKRQSVAFWCNPISGHATLYWYQQILGQGPKLLIQFQNNGVVDDSQLPKDRFSAERLKGVDSTLKIQPAKLEDSAVYLCASSLGLTGGGGYTFGSGTRLTVV.

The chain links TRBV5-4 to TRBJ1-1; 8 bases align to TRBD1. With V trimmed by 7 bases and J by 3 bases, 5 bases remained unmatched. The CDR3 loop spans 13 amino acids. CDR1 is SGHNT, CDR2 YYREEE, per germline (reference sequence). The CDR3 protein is CASGPGQDTEAFF. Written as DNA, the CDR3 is TGTGCCAGCGGCCCGGGACAGGACACTGAAGCTTTCTTT.

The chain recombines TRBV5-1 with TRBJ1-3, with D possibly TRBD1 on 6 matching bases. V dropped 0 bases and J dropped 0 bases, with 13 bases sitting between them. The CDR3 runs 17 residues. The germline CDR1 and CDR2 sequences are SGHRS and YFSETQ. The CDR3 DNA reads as TGCGCCAGCAGCTTGGGTCAGGGGTTTAACTCTGGAAACACCATATATTTT. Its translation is CASSLGQGFNSGNTIYF.

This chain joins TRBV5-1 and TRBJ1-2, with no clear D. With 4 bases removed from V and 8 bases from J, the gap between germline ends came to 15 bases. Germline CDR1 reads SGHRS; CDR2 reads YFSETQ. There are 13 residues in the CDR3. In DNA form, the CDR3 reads TGCGCCAGCAGCGCCACCGGGGAGGGAGGCTACACCTTC. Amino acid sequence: CASSATGEGGYTF.

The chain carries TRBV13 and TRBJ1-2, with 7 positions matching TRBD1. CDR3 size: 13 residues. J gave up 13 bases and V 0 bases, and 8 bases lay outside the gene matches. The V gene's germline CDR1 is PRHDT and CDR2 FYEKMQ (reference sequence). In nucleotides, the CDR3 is TGTGCCAGCAGCTTAGGACAGGGGATAAGGGTCACCTTC. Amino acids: CASSLGQGIRVTF.

The CDR3 loop is CASSSYDRGFNSPLHF. For the CDR3, the DNA is TGTGCCAGCAGCTCTTACGACAGGGGGTTTAATTCACCCCTCCACTTT. This chain links TRBV5-4 with TRBJ1-6, with TRBD1 matching over 9 bases. Germline V gene lookup returns CDR1 SGHNT and CDR2 YYREEE (reference sequence). The V segment lost 3 bases and the J segment 6 bases; nucleotides outside the gene matches: 7. The CDR3 is 16 residues long.

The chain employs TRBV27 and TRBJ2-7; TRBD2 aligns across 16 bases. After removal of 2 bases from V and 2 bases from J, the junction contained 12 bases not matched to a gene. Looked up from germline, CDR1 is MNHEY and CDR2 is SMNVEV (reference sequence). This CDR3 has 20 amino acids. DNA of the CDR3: TGTGCCAGCAGTTTAAGAAGGGGACTAGCGGGGGGGTCATACCCCTACGAGCAGTACTTC. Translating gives CASSLRRGLAGGSYPYEQYF.

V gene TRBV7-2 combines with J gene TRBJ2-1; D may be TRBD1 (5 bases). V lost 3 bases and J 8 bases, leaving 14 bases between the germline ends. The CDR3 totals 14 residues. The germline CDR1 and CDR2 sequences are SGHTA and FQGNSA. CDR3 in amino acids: CASSFGITGHEQFF. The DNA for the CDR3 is TGTGCCAGCAGCTTTGGAATTACAGGCCATGAGCAGTTCTTC.

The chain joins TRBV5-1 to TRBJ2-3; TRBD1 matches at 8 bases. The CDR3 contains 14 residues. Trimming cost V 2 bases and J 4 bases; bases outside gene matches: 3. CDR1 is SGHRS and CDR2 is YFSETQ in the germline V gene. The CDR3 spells CASSFDRGADTQYF. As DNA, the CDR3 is TGCGCCAGCAGCTTTGACAGGGGAGCAGATACGCAGTATTTT.

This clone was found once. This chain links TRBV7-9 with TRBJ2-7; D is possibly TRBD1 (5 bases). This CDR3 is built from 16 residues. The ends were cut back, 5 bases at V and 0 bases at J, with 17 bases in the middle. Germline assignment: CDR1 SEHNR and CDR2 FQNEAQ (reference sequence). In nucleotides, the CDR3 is TGTGCCAGCAGCCCCCACCAGGGAAGCCTCTCCTACGAGCAGTACTTC. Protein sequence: CASSPHQGSLSYEQYF.

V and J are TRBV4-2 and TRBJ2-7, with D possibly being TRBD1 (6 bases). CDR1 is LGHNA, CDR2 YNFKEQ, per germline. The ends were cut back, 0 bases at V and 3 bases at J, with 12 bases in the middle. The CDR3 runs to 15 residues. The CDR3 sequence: CASSQEIGQIYEQYF. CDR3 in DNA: TGTGCCAGCAGCCAAGAAATTGGACAGATCTACGAGCAGTACTTC.

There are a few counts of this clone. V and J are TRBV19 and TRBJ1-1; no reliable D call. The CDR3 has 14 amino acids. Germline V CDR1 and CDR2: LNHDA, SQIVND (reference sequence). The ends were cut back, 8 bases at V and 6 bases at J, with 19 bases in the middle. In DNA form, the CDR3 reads TGTGCCAGTGTGATTTCGGCGGGGAGGCCTGAAGCTTTCTTT. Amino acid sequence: CASVISAGRPEAFF.

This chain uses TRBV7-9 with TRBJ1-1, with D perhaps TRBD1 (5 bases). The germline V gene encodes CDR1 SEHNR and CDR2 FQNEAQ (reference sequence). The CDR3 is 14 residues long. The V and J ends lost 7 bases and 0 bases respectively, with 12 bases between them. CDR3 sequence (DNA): TGTGCCAGCACCACCAGGGTCATGAACACTGAAGCTTTCTTT. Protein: CASTTRVMNTEAFF. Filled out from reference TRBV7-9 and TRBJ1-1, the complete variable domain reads DTGVSQNPRHKITKRGQNVTFRCDPISEHNRLYWYRQTLGQGPEFLTYFQNEAQLEKSRLLSDRFSAERPKGSFSTLEIQRTEQGDSAMYLCASTTRVMNTEAFFGQGTRLTVV.

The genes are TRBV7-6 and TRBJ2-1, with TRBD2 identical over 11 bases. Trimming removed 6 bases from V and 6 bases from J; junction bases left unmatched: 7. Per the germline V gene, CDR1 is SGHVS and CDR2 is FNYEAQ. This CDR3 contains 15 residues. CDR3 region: CASSLLAGGSNEQFF. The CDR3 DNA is TGTGCCAGCAGTCTTCTAGCGGGGGGCTCCAATGAGCAGTTCTTC.

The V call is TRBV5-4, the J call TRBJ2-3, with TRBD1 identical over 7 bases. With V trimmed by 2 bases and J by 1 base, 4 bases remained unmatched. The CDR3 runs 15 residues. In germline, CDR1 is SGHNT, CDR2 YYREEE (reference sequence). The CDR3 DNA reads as TGTGCCAGCAGCTTAAGGGACAGCCGCACAGATACGCAGTATTTT. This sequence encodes CASSLRDSRTDTQYF.

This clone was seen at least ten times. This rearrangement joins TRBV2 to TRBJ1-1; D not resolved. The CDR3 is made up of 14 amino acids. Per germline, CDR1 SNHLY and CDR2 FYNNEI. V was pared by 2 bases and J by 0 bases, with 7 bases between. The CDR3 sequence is CASSEFRVNTEAFF. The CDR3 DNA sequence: TGTGCCAGCAGTGAATTCCGGGTGAACACTGAAGCTTTCTTT.

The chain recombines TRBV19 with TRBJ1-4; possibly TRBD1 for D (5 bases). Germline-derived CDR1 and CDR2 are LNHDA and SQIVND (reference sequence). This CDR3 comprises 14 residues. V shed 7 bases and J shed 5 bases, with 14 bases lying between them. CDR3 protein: CASKAGRRNEKLFF. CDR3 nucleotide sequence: TGTGCCAGTAAGGCGGGGCGGCGGAATGAAAAACTGTTTTTT.